This T cell receptor (beta chain) emerged from a study of blood T cell repertoires in COVID-19. Across the whole study: Samples of COVID-19 (acute and convalescent) were obtained from the United States, Italy and Spain. Sources were T cells, B-cell-depleted T cells, or PBMCs; the material itself was cDNA or gDNA.

Clones were read by immunoSEQ multiplex PCR, and TCRdb kept only the in-frame ones, dropping some. The sample lists a few hundred thousand clones, under 90% occurring once. The CDR3 runs to 18 residues. With V trimmed by 3 bases and J by 2 bases, 13 bases remained unmatched. Germline CDR1 and CDR2: LNHDA and SQIVND (reference sequence). The sequenced material came from peripheral blood. The chain recombines TRBV19 with TRBJ2-7; 10 nucleotides match TRBD1. This TCR was recovered from a man aged 55 to 70 with acute or convalescent COVID-19. CDR3 region: CASSIRYTGQGEAYEQYF. The CDR3 DNA follows: TGTGCCAGTAGTATTAGATATACCGGACAGGGGGAGGCCTACGAGCAGTACTTC.